This T cell receptor beta chain was observed in a study of molecular identifiers for immune sequencing clone quantification. Across the whole study: Five aliquots were made in replicates from the RNA of around 20,000 or 100,000 naive CD8 cells, and four were sequenced. General study points: Under 1% of molecules in naive cells, but over 98% of effector molecules, belonged to clones above 20 RNA copies. Sizes of clones that are highly expanded could be underestimated (if identical TCR molecules share a barcode).

MiXCR was run by TCRdb on the PCR reads, yielding one entry per CDR3 protein. The sample lists roughly 50,000 distinct CDR3 sequences, under 30% occurring once. V was pared by 5 bases and J by 4 bases, with 15 bases between. This CDR3 contains 14 residues. Looked up from germline, CDR1 is PRHDT and CDR2 is FYEKMQ (reference sequence). Naive CD8 T cells were picked out by sorting for CD8+CD4-CCR7+CD45RA+. As concerns this clonotype: The antigen remains unidentified.

The sample taken for sequencing was naive CD8+ T cells from blood, with Jurkat cell RNA spiked in. Subset denoted: FACS-sorted CD8+CD4-CCR7+CD45RA+ naive T cells. The receptor comes from a human donor in good health. Some libraries in this study had Jurkat cell RNA spiked in. This rearrangement joins TRBV13 to TRBJ2-7, with D possibly being TRBD1 or TRBD2 (5 bases each). CDR3 sequence reads: CASSLGLGVYEQYF. CDR3 DNA: TGTGCCAGCAGCCTTGGACTGGGGGTGTACGAGCAGTACTTC.